One and the same sample provided the 4 T cell receptor beta chains below, sequenced in a study of identical twins. TCRdb re-called the 5' RACE reads with MiXCR, one entry per CDR3 protein. The table has about 890,000 distinct CDR3 sequences, roughly an eighth seen once. This same sample was also taken into another study, of yellow fever vaccine responses in identical twins.

The specimen sequenced was PBMCs. The receptors stem from a woman aged 18-29 years in good health.

A few counts support this clonotype. The chain combines TRBV6-1 with TRBJ2-7, with a weak D call TRBD2 (5 bases). CDR3 length: 14 amino acids. With 2 bases removed from V and 0 bases from J, the gap between germline ends came to 8 bases. Germline lookup yields CDR1 MNHNS and CDR2 SASEGT. The chain's CDR3 is CASSEPGSSYEQYV. The CDR3 DNA follows: TGTGCCAGCAGTGAACCGGGAAGCTCCTACGAGCAGTACGTC.

This clonotype was found a few times. V usage is TRBV20-1 and J usage is TRBJ2-1; no clear D. This CDR3 has 16 amino acids. Looked up from germline, CDR1 is DFQATT and CDR2 is SNEGSKA (reference sequence). Trimming left V 3 bases short and J 2 bases short, with 17 bases between. CDR3 sequence: CSASTPPATTYNEQFF. CDR3 DNA sequence: TGCAGTGCTAGTACCCCCCCCGCGACAACCTACAATGAGCAGTTCTTC.

The gene calls are TRBV28 and TRBJ2-3; D gene uncertain. Germline V gives CDR1 MDHEN, CDR2 SYDVKM. This CDR3 spans 14 amino acids. Trimming removed 5 bases at V and 1 base at J, with 10 bases between. The CDR3 DNA sequence: TGTGCCAGCAGTGACTCGGCGGGCACAGATACGCAGTATTTT. Its protein product is CASSDSAGTDTQYF.

The chain carries TRBV18 and TRBJ1-1, with TRBD1 identical over 7 bases. V dropped 4 bases and J dropped 11; count of bases not matched to a gene: 4. Per germline, CDR1 KGHSH and CDR2 LQKENI. The CDR3 is made up of 11 amino acids. Written as DNA, the CDR3 is TGTGCCAGCTCACAAGACAGGGTGGCTTTCTTT. Amino acids: CASSQDRVAFF. Looking up the rest from reference TRBV18 and TRBJ1-1 gives the full variable domain: NAGVMQNPRHLVRRRGQEARLRCSPMKGHSHVYWYRQLPEEGLKFMVYLQKENIIDESGMPKERFSAEFPKEGPSILRIQQVVRGDSAAYFCASSQDRVAFFGQGTRLTVV.